The 11 T cell receptor beta chains in this list originate from one sample, sequenced in a study of beta chain features in type 1 diabetes (dated by TCRdb to 2017 to 2018). Library construction relied on the immunoSEQ multiplex PCR assay. The entire amount of isolated RNA was reverse transcribed using the High Capacity cDNA Reverse Transcription Kit, so the sequenced TCRB transcripts were expressed ones. TCRdb provides this immuneACCESS table in a form limited to in-frame rearrangements. Some clones are lacking; in checked studies, under half of them reflect an unresolved V gene, and why the rest are absent is not known. The sample profile shows about 360,000 clones; around an eighth of them were found once. The leading ten clones occupy roughly 0.015% of the sample. Sequencing input: naive CD4+ T cells from blood. The meaning of the sample's cell subset or site label: true naive CD4+ T cells. All receptors come from a man aged 18 to 30 in good health.

The chain recombines TRBV5-1 with TRBJ2-1; TRBD2 aligns across 8 bases. V shed 0 bases, J shed 10 bases, and the junction held 6 bases outside the gene matches. This CDR3 is 14 amino acids long. Germline-derived CDR1 and CDR2 are SGHRS and YFSETQ. CDR3 amino acids: CASSLAEGTREQFF. The CDR3 nucleotides are TGCGCCAGCAGCTTGGCCGAGGGGACTAGAGAGCAGTTCTTC.

This clone was seen a few times. The CDR3 sequence: CASSPPTYNEQFF. Here the CDR3 DNA reads TGTGCCAGCAGCCCCCCTACCTACAATGAGCAGTTCTTC. The chain uses TRBV5-6 and TRBJ2-1; D remains ambiguous. The CDR3 extends over 13 amino acids. Trimming removed 4 bases at V and 2 bases at J, with 7 bases between. The germline V gene encodes CDR1 SGHDT and CDR2 YYEEEE.

V usage is TRBV7-3 and J usage is TRBJ1-1; 7 nucleotides match TRBD1. The CDR3 spans 13 residues. Trimming took 5 bases from V and 3 from J; bases not matched to a gene: 3. The germline V gene encodes CDR1 SGHTA and CDR2 FQGTGA. The CDR3 loop reads CASSRTGDTEAFF. The CDR3 DNA follows: TGTGCCAGCAGCCGAACAGGGGACACTGAAGCTTTCTTT.

This clone was seen more than once but under ten times. The chain couples TRBV28 to TRBJ2-1; 10 positions agree with TRBD2. CDR1 MDHEN and CDR2 SYDVKM come from the germline V gene. This CDR3 is built from 15 residues. J lost 6 bases, V lost 2 bases, and 4 bases had no gene match. The CDR3 DNA follows: TGTGCCAGCAGTTTAAGCGGGAGGGCCTTCAATGAGCAGTTCTTC. This encodes CASSLSGRAFNEQFF.

This clone was picked up a small number of times. This chain uses TRBV14 with TRBJ2-1; 8 nucleotides align to TRBD2. V shed 0 bases and J 1 base; nucleotides not matched to a gene: 8. There are 18 residues in the CDR3. Germline CDR1 reads SGHDN; CDR2 reads FVKESK. The CDR3 DNA sequence: TGTGCCAGCAGCCAAGATAGGTGGCCTAGCGGGTCCTACAATGAGCAGTTCTTC. Amino acid sequence: CASSQDRWPSGSYNEQFF.

This clone was counted a few times. V usage is TRBV7-3 and J usage is TRBJ2-6; TRBD2 matches 9 bases. J was trimmed by 0 bases and V by 5 bases; bases with no gene match: 8. CDR1 and CDR2 (germline): SGHTA, FQGTGA. This CDR3 has 18 residues. This CDR3 reads CASSPVLAGLSGANVLTF. CDR3 nucleotide sequence: TGTGCCAGCAGCCCGGTCCTAGCGGGGCTCTCTGGGGCCAACGTCCTGACTTTC.

This clone turned up a few times. The rearrangement links TRBV18 to TRBJ2-3; 9 bases match TRBD1. V lost 6 bases and J lost 2; bases outside the gene matches: 6. CDR3 size: 15 residues. CDR1 KGHSH and CDR2 LQKENI come from the germline V gene. The CDR3 DNA follows: TGTGCCAGCTCGCCGGGACAGGGTGTCACAGATACGCAGTATTTT. Translation: CASSPGQGVTDTQYF. Complete variable domain (other parts from reference TRBV18 and TRBJ2-3): NAGVMQNPRHLVRRRGQEARLRCSPMKGHSHVYWYRQLPEEGLKFMVYLQKENIIDESGMPKERFSAEFPKEGPSILRIQQVVRGDSAAYFCASSPGQGVTDTQYFGPGTRLTVL.

This clone was counted a few times. This chain uses TRBV5-6 with TRBJ2-1; 10 bases agree with TRBD2. The V gene's germline CDR1 is SGHDT and CDR2 YYEEEE. Trimming took 3 bases from V and 0 from J; bases not matched to a gene: 6. The CDR3 is made up of 17 amino acids. The CDR3 reads CASSSLAGISSYNEQFF. The CDR3 nucleotides are TGTGCCAGCAGCTCACTAGCGGGGATCTCCTCCTACAATGAGCAGTTCTTC.

The V gene is TRBV6-6, the J gene TRBJ1-6, with 8 positions matching TRBD1. CDR1 is MNHNY and CDR2 is SVGAGI in the germline V gene (reference sequence). Unmatched junction bases numbered 8, after V lost 8 bases and J lost 8 bases. There are 14 residues in the CDR3. The CDR3 loop is CASCPGTGDSPLHF. CDR3 DNA: TGTGCCAGCTGCCCAGGGACAGGCGATTCACCCCTCCACTTT.

This clone occurred many times. Different DNA sequences within this sample yield the same CDR3. This chain links TRBV29-1 with TRBJ1-5, with 10 bases aligning to TRBD1. Trimming at V came to 6 bases and at J to 5 bases, leaving 1 base not matched to a gene. Germline V gives CDR1 SQVTM, CDR2 ANQGSEA. CDR3 size: 12 residues. CDR3 in amino acids: CSVGTGDQPQHF. For the CDR3, the DNA is TGCAGCGTGGGGACAGGGGATCAGCCCCAGCATTTT.

The CDR3 protein is CASSYGQLNTEAFF. The CDR3 nucleotides read TGTGCCAGCAGCTATGGACAGTTGAACACTGAAGCTTTCTTT. This chain joins TRBV5-4 and TRBJ1-1; possibly TRBD1 for D (6 bases). V lost 3 bases and J lost 0, with 9 bases in between. Germline V gene lookup returns CDR1 SGHNT and CDR2 YYREEE (reference sequence). This CDR3 comprises 14 residues.